These T cell receptor beta chains were read from a single sample in a study of shared clonotypes between healthy human individuals. Only in-frame clones appear in the TCRdb table, and some are missing; sequencing was by immunoSEQ multiplex PCR. The sample includes under 2,000,000 clones, about 94% of them seen just once. Sequenced input: naive CD8+ T cells sorted from blood. These receptor sequences come from a man younger than 35 in good health. Each CDR3 is given with its conserved first and last residue. A D gene is named only where the DNA matches it firmly. Size is stated for part of the rows, as once, few or many counts, or as a class when the clone is expanded.

TRBV29-1,-,TRBJ2-7,13,-,TGCAGCGTAACCCAGGGGCTAACCTACGAGCAGTACTTC,CSVTQGLTYEQYF
TRBV4-2,-,TRBJ2-3,15,-,TGTGCCAGCAGCCCGGGGGCCTCCATGGGAGATACGCAGTATTTT,CASSPGASMGDTQYF
TRBV19,-,TRBJ2-1,15,-,TGTGCCAGTAGTACCGTCCCGGGGGCTTACAATGAGCAGTTCTTC,CASSTVPGAYNEQFF
TRBV10-2,-,TRBJ2-7,15,-,TGCGCCAGCAGTGATAGCGTGAGCTCCACGGTCGAGCAGTACTTC,CASSDSVSSTVEQYF
TRBV30,-,TRBJ2-1,11,-,TGTGCCTGGAGTGTGGGACATGAGCAGTTCTTC,CAWSVGHEQFF
TRBV30,-,TRBJ1-1,14,-,TGTGCCTGGAGTGTTGGACACTTGAACACTGAAGCTTTCTTT,CAWSVGHLNTEAFF
TRBV9,-,TRBJ1-4,15,-,TGTGCCAGCAGCGTGTGGGGGGCGACTAAGGAAAAACTGTTTTTT,CASSVWGATKEKLFF
TRBV25-1,TRBD1,TRBJ1-1,16,-,TGTGCCAGCAGTGAATCAGCAGGGGGGATGAACACTGAAGCTTTCTTT,CASSESAGGMNTEAFF
TRBV27,-,TRBJ2-1,16,-,TGTGCCAGCAGTTTATCTGAAGGACAGTTCAGTTATGAGCAGTTCTTC,CASSLSEGQFSYEQFF
TRBV5-6,TRBD1,TRBJ1-2,13,-,TGTGCCAGCAGCTTCGGGACAGGGGGTGGCTACACCTTC,CASSFGTGGGYTF
TRBV7-9,-,TRBJ2-7,12,-,TGTGCCAGCAGCTCCTACTTGTACGAGCAGTACTTC,CASSSYLYEQYF
TRBV6-5,TRBD2,TRBJ2-5,15,few,TGTGCCAGCAATCGGGATAGCGGGTCCCAAGAGACCCAGTACTTC,CASNRDSGSQETQYF
TRBV10-1,TRBD2,TRBJ2-5,15,-,TGCGCCAGCAGTGAGTCGGCGGGGGGTCAAGAGACCCAGTACTTC,CASSESAGGQETQYF
TRBV2,TRBD2,TRBJ2-1,15,-,TGTGCCAGCAGTGTCAATAGCGGGGGGTACAATGAGCAGTTCTTC,CASSVNSGGYNEQFF
TRBV4-1,-,TRBJ2-7,16,-,TGCGCCAGCAGCCATACAAAGGGGGGGGCCTCCTACGAGCAGTACTTC,CASSHTKGGASYEQYF
TRBV4-3,-,TRBJ2-7,16,-,TGCGCCAGCAGCCAAGATCGGGTATCGAGGTTTCGCGAGCAGTACTTC,CASSQDRVSRFREQYF
TRBV10-2,-,TRBJ1-1,12,-,TGCGCCAGCAGTGGGTCATACACTGAAGCTTTCTTT,CASSGSYTEAFF
TRBV11-3,-,TRBJ1-5,16,-,TGTGCCAGCAGCCGAACGAGACAGGTTTGGGATCAGCCCCAGCATTTT,CASSRTRQVWDQPQHF
TRBV11-2,-,TRBJ2-3,12,-,TGTGCCAGCAGTCGACCACCAGATACGCAGTATTTT,CASSRPPDTQYF
TRBV9,-,TRBJ2-2,18,-,TGTGCCAGCAGCGTGGGATGTTGTGTGGGATGGGACACCGGGGAGCTGTTTTTT,CASSVGCCVGWDTGELFF
TRBV29-1,TRBD1,TRBJ2-7,16,once,TGCAGCGTTGAAGGGCCCGGGACAGGGGCTCCCTACGAGCAGTACTTC,CSVEGPGTGAPYEQYF
TRBV6-5,TRBD1,TRBJ1-1,14,-,TGTGCCAGCAGCCCGGACAGGGCTGTCGCTGAAGCTTTCTTT,CASSPDRAVAEAFF